The entry below describes one T cell receptor beta chain. This clonotype has just a few counts. Which antigen it targets is not known. Base qualities are not recorded, but no much larger clone differs from it by a single base. The TCR beta CDR3 regions were amplified from the RNA transcripts. For the first round of RT-PCR on the TCR CDR3, the HTBI primer set was used together with the Qiagen OneStep RT-PCR kit. Libraries were constructed in a second round of multiplex PCR, after which size selection and purification were performed. Paired-end sequencing of the libraries was performed with 100 bp reads on an Illumina HiSeq2000. The original methods were these. SOAPnuke was used to process the raw data, removing reads that contained adapters or uncalled bases, had a mean Phred below 15, or lacked an exact match to the constant primer or identifier. High-quality paired reads were merged using COPE v1.2.5, and each unique nucleotide sequence was defined as a clonotype. MiTCR v1.1 was used to align the clonotypes against IMGT TRBV, TRBD and TRBJ reference segments. Analysis was restricted to V-J combinations with a frequency above 0.0001, which covered roughly 99% of repertoires. The TCS score was defined as the ratio of F50 (clonal expansion) to E x V (chaos), calculated using BLOSUM62-based TCRdist between CDR3 peptides within each V-J. Welch's t-statistics and random forest reduced roughly 540 V-J features to around 14, which were used in a naive Bayes classifier (R e1071). The raw public reads went through TCRdb reprocessing: fastp at Q25, MiXCR clone calling, in-frame beta chains kept. Rows are unified per CDR3 protein, each entry keeping the most common DNA and genes. In this record, the V and J calls reflect TCRdb's handling and not the investigators' own analysis. For this sample there are 300,000 to 400,000 distinct CDR3 sequences; under 20% appear just once. Around 40% of the sample is in the top ten clones.

Ophthalmopathy patients had moderately to severely active disease, with a Clinical Activity Score of 3 or more, a NOSPECS grade of 4 or more, and a disease duration of less than 3 months. The study excluded patients with uncontrolled infections, other autoimmune diseases, pregnancy or lactation. Diagnoses relied on clinical symptoms, serum thyroxine and TRAb, thyroid ultrasound and orbital computed tomography. PBMCs were isolated from 7.5 to 10 ml of fresh peripheral blood by Ficoll-Paque density gradient centrifugation. Trizol reagent was used to extract total RNA, and RNA quality was then checked on an Agilent 2100 Bioanalyzer. This entry belongs to a study of T cells in Graves' hyperthyroidism and ophthalmopathy (dated by TCRdb to about 2019). About the full investigation: Peripheral blood was collected at initial diagnosis, before any treatment. For training and testing, the approximately 92 patients in the discovery cohort were randomly divided in a 7:3 ratio. Once sampling was done, hyperthyroidism patients were given methimazole at a starting dose of 30 mg daily, whereas ophthalmopathy patients were given high-dose intravenous methylprednisolone. Whether ophthalmopathy could be predicted prospectively was tested in an independent validation cohort made up of under 20 hyperthyroidism patients plus 17 patients who later progressed to ophthalmopathy. To identify distinguishing TCR V-J signatures, a discovery cohort of some 99 patients was used, comprising some 45 with Graves' ophthalmopathy and some 60 with stable Graves' hyperthyroidism. TCR Vbeta CDR3 sequencing of fewer than 150 peripheral blood samples (over 40 ophthalmopathy, 75 to 80 hyperthyroidism and roughly 17 progressor patients) is reported in the paper. In addition, the study compared T-cell repertoires in thyroid tissue and in blood from six Graves' hyperthyroidism patients.

The investigation overall reported the following: Ophthalmopathy was separated from stable hyperthyroidism by a 13 V-J signature model, with roughly 88% sensitivity and approximately 81% specificity obtained in cross-validation and 80%/75% obtained in testing. No statistical method was used to set the sample size in advance, and investigators knew the group allocation. In validation, the model predicted progression to ophthalmopathy a median of about 6.8 months before onset, with approximately 70% sensitivity and about 72% specificity. Most expanded thyroid clonotypes (frequency above 0.001) were also found in blood, which suggests that blood repertoires may mirror thyroid immune responses.

The sequencing input was blood. This TCR was recovered from a man between 18 and 29 years old with Graves' ophthalmopathy.

The nucleotide sequence is given as TGTGCCAGCGCCGGGACCCAAGAGTCCTACGAGCAGTACTTC. This gives the protein CASAGTQESYEQYF. This sequence uses TRBV18 and TRBJ2-7; the D match is possibly TRBD1 or TRBD2, with 5 bases aligned in each. The CDR3 sequence holds 14 residues, the cysteine and phenylalanine included. Only the CDR3 portion is preserved as DNA: 42 bases, with reading frame beginning at the first base. Sequences KGHSH (CDR1) and LQKENI (CDR2) are obtained from the germline V gene. Between the V and J ends, shortened by 8 bases and 1 base respectively, the junction contains 15 bases. This CDR3, with the reference TRBV18 and TRBJ2-7 proteins standing in past its ends, gives the full variable domain NAGVMQNPRHLVRRRGQEARLRCSPMKGHSHVYWYRQLPEEGLKFMVYLQKENIIDESGMPKERFSAEFPKEGPSILRIQQVVRGDSAAYFCASAGTQESYEQYFGPGTRLTVT.